This TCR beta chain was documented in a study of Ad26.COV2.S vaccination and SARS-CoV-2 variants. As for the study in general: Trial arm assignment for the donor was COV1001 Ad26.COV2.S.

V was clipped by 5 bases and J by 2 bases; unmatched bases: 8. Per germline, CDR1 SEHNR and CDR2 FQNEAQ (reference sequence). The CDR3 totals 16 residues. TCRdb keeps only in-frame clones here, not all; method: immunoSEQ multiplex PCR. The sample yields 300,000 to 400,000 clones, around 88% seen once. Documented treatment: 15 to 20 received Ad26.COV2.S at low or high dose, single or two shots; several received placebo; per-sample allocation not given. On day 63 after the first injection, vaccine and placebo recipients gave samples. The sequencing used peripheral blood, collected in a trial of Ad26.COV2.S vaccine versus placebo. This TCR derives from a person aged 18-60 years who received the Ad26.COV2.S COVID-19 vaccine or a placebo. The chain combines TRBV7-9 with TRBJ1-1; 10 nucleotides agree with TRBD1. The CDR3 reads CASSAGQGLLNTEAFF. The CDR3 coding sequence is TGTGCCAGCAGCGCGGGACAGGGGTTACTAAACACTGAAGCTTTCTTT.